Listed below are T cell receptor beta chains from one sample, sequenced in a study of T cell repertoires in cytomegalovirus infection. Each CDR3 protein is one row after TCRdb ran MiXCR on the reads. The sample shows some 560,000 distinct CDR3 sequences, approximately 40% of them seen only once. For these TCRs, the target antigens are not known. The sample here was cultured PBMCs, taken from culture after CMV antigen stimulation. The receptors were sampled from a human donor in good health (CMV status not recorded). Some clones in this sample may be carry-over from other donors' samples. Both conserved end residues are part of each CDR3. The D gene is left open where the match is weak. The size field is filled for only some rows; it gives once, few, many or a size class.

J gene | D gene | V gene | clone size | CDR3 DNA | CDR3 protein
TRBJ2-2 | . | TRBV7-6 | . | TGTGCCAGCAGCCGACTCGGGCGCGCCGGGGAGCTGTTTTTT | CASSRLGRAGELFF
TRBJ1-6 | . | TRBV6-2/TRBV6-3 | . | TGTGCCAGCAGTTACCTCTGGCTCCCCCTCCACTTT | CASSYLWLPLHF
TRBJ2-1 | . | TRBV24-1 | . | TGTGCCACCAGTGACCCAGGGGTCGGCTCCTACAATGAGCAGTTCTTC | CATSDPGVGSYNEQFF
TRBJ1-3 | . | TRBV28 | . | TGTGCCAGCAGTAGGGAGGGGACGAGAAACACCATATATTTT | CASSREGTRNTIYF
TRBJ2-1 | . | TRBV7-6 | many | TGTGCCAGCAGCTTAGGTGCGGGCGGTAATGAGCAGTTCTTC | CASSLGAGGNEQFF
TRBJ1-5 | . | TRBV6-2/TRBV6-3 | . | TGTGCCAGCAGTTTCAGGTTCGACAATCAGCCCCAGCATTTT | CASSFRFDNQPQHF
TRBJ2-7 | . | TRBV7-9 | few | TGTGCCAGCAGCCCAACGGGATCCGCTCGTTACGAGCAGTACTTC | CASSPTGSARYEQYF
TRBJ2-2 | . | TRBV7-2 | few | TGTGCCAGCAGCTTAAGGCTTGTAGGGGAGTTTGCCGGGGAGCTGTTTTTT | CASSLRLVGEFAGELFF
TRBJ2-5 | TRBD2 | TRBV5-1 | few | TGCGCCAGCAGCTTGGTTGCTAGCGGGAGATCCGGGGAAGAGACCCAGTACTTC | CASSLVASGRSGEETQYF
TRBJ1-3 | TRBD1 | TRBV7-2 | . | TGTGCCAGCAGCAAAGGGGGCTGGGGAAACACCATATATTTT | CASSKGGWGNTIYF
TRBJ2-1 | TRBD2 | TRBV4-1 | . | TGCGCCAGCGGCCAAGAAGGGGCGAGCGGGGGGGGGTACAATGAGCAGTTCTTC | CASGQEGASGGGYNEQFF
TRBJ1-1 | TRBD1 | TRBV5-1 | . | TGCGCCAGCAGCATACAGGGGGCGGGGGTCACTGAAGCTTTCTTT | CASSIQGAGVTEAFF
TRBJ2-2 | . | TRBV27 | . | TGTGCCAGCACCACGGGCGGTTCGGGGGAGCTGTTTTTT | CASTTGGSGELFF
TRBJ1-1 | . | TRBV7-9 | . | TGTGCCAGCAGCTTGGCTCAGGGGCCTAAAGCTTTCTTT | CASSLAQGPKAFF
TRBJ1-2 | . | TRBV12-3/TRBV12-4 | . | TGTGCCAGCAGCGGGGGGTTTAGACAGGGCTACACCTTC | CASSGGFRQGYTF
TRBJ2-1 | . | TRBV7-2 | few | TGTGCCAGCAGTACAGGGCTGACCTACAATGAGCAGTTCTTC | CASSTGLTYNEQFF
TRBJ2-7 | . | TRBV12-3/TRBV12-4 | . | TGTGCCAGCTTTGGGGGGTTAAGGGGGATTTACGAGCAGTACTTC | CASFGGLRGIYEQYF
TRBJ2-7 | . | TRBV4-1 | . | TGCGCCAGCAGCCAAGACGACGCTGGAGGCTACGAGCAGTACTTC | CASSQDDAGGYEQYF
TRBJ2-1 | . | TRBV28 | . | TGTGCCAGCAGTTTATCAGGGGGGCCTTACAATGAGCAGTTCTTC | CASSLSGGPYNEQFF
TRBJ2-5 | . | TRBV7-6 | few | TGTGCCAGCAGCTTAGCGCAGGTCAGAGCACAAGAGACCCAGTACTTC | CASSLAQVRAQETQYF
TRBJ2-5 | . | TRBV10-3 | . | TGTGCCATCAGTGAAGAAGGGTCCCAAGAGACCCAGTACTTC | CAISEEGSQETQYF
TRBJ2-5 | TRBD1 | TRBV15 | many | TGTGCCACCAGCCAGACAGGGGGAGAGACCCAGTACTTC | CATSQTGGETQYF
TRBJ1-3 | . | TRBV6-6 | few | TGTGCTGGAGGTCGGAACACCATATATTTT | CAGGRNTIYF
TRBJ1-2 | . | TRBV4-1 | . | TGCGCCAGCAGCTTCATACAGGGCCGGGATGGCTACACCTTC | CASSFIQGRDGYTF
TRBJ2-1 | TRBD1 | TRBV11-2 | few | TGTGCCAGCAGTACCCGGGACAGGGGGAATGAGCAGTTCTTC | CASSTRDRGNEQFF
TRBJ2-3 | TRBD2 | TRBV6-5 | . | TGTGCCAGCAGTTACTCAGAAGCGGGGGGGGGCACAGATACGCAGTATTTT | CASSYSEAGGGTDTQYF
TRBJ2-1 | TRBD1 | TRBV20-1 | . | TGCAGTGCCCGCACGGACAGGGGTGGGAATGAGCAGTTCTTC | CSARTDRGGNEQFF
TRBJ1-2 | . | TRBV10-3 | many | TGTGCCATCAGCGGGGTTAACTATGGCTACACCTTC | CAISGVNYGYTF
TRBJ1-4 | TRBD1 | TRBV7-2 | . | TGTGCCAGCAGCCGGGACAGGGGTAGTGAAAAACTGTTTTTT | CASSRDRGSEKLFF
TRBJ2-5 | . | TRBV7-2 | . | TGTGCCAGCAGCTTAAGTGACCCCAGGGAGACCCAGTACTTC | CASSLSDPRETQYF
TRBJ2-4 | . | TRBV5-4 | few | TGTGCCAGCAGCTTGGCTGGTTCGGCCAAAAACATTCAGTACTTC | CASSLAGSAKNIQYF
TRBJ2-3 | . | TRBV2 | . | TGTGCCAGCAGTGATGTCGAAGGGGATACGCAGTATTTT | CASSDVEGDTQYF
TRBJ1-2 | . | TRBV12-3/TRBV12-4 | . | TGTGCCAGCAGTTTCATGCCAGGGGTCAGCTACACCTTC | CASSFMPGVSYTF
TRBJ2-1 | . | TRBV18 | few | TGTGCCAGCTCACCGTCGACGGTCTACAATGAGCAGTTCTTC | CASSPSTVYNEQFF
TRBJ2-1 | TRBD2 | TRBV6-5 | . | TGTGCCAGCAGTCTAACCGGGGTAGCGGGGGGGCTTTATGAGCAGTTCTTC | CASSLTGVAGGLYEQFF
TRBJ2-2 | . | TRBV6-2/TRBV6-3 | . | TGTGCCAGCAGTTACTCGACCGAGCTGTTTTTT | CASSYSTELFF
TRBJ2-2 | . | TRBV5-1 | . | TGCGCCAGCAGCTTGGGGTCGACAAGAAACACCGGGGAGCTGTTTTTT | CASSLGSTRNTGELFF
TRBJ1-3 | . | TRBV6-2/TRBV6-3 | few | TGTGCCAGCAGGCGCGCGAACTCTGGAAACACCATATATTTT | CASRRANSGNTIYF
TRBJ2-1 | TRBD2 | TRBV7-2 | . | TGTGCCAGCAGCCCCCGACTAGCGGGAGGGGGTTTCAGGGGGGCCAATGAGCAGTCCTTC | CASSPRLAGGGFRGANEQSF
TRBJ1-4 | TRBD1 | TRBV10-2 | . | TGCGCCAGCAGTGAGTCGGGACAGGGACCTGAAAAACTGTTTTTT | CASSESGQGPEKLFF
TRBJ2-5 | . | TRBV5-4 | few | TGTGCCAGCAGCTTTCGCGAGGAGACCCAGTACTTC | CASSFREETQYF
TRBJ2-5 | . | TRBV29-1 | few | TGCAGCGTACCAGGAACGACAGCAGATCAAGAGACCCAGTACTTC | CSVPGTTADQETQYF
TRBJ2-1 | TRBD2 | TRBV7-2 | many | TGTGCCAGCAGCTCGACCCCGGGACTAGCGGGACGGGAGCAGTTCTTC | CASSSTPGLAGREQFF
TRBJ2-1 | . | TRBV20-1 | . | TGCAGTGCTACGACGCAGGGGGGCAATGAGCAGTTCTTC | CSATTQGGNEQFF
TRBJ1-6 | . | TRBV12-3/TRBV12-4 | . | TGTGCTACCAGCACTCAGCGAAGCAATTCACCCCTCCACTTT | CATSTQRSNSPLHF
TRBJ2-7 | . | TRBV20-1 | . | TGCAGTGCCGTCCCAGCAATCAGCTCCTACGAGCAGTACTTC | CSAVPAISSYEQYF
TRBJ2-7 | TRBD1 | TRBV5-1 | few | TGCGCCAGTACGGGACAGGGCGGAAACGAGCAGTACTTC | CASTGQGGNEQYF
TRBJ1-1 | . | TRBV6-2/TRBV6-3 | . | TGTGCCACCGTCCAGACCTCTACCGACACTGAAGCTTTCTTT | CATVQTSTDTEAFF
TRBJ1-1 | . | TRBV9 | once | TGTGCCAGCACGAAGGGGGTTACCACTGAAGCTTTCTTT | CASTKGVTTEAFF
TRBJ2-3 | TRBD2 | TRBV7-6 | few | TGTGCCAGCAGCCAACGTCTGACGAGCGGGGGTAGCACAGATACGCAGTATTTT | CASSQRLTSGGSTDTQYF
TRBJ2-3 | . | TRBV11-3 | . | TGTGCCAGCAGCGCAGGGAGCGGCGAGGCAGATACGCAGTATTTT | CASSAGSGEADTQYF
TRBJ1-1 | . | TRBV4-1 | few | TGCGCCAGCAGCCAAGAACTGGGGCAGAGTACTGAAGCTTTCTTT | CASSQELGQSTEAFF
TRBJ1-6 | . | TRBV11-2 | . | TGTGCCAGCAGCTTAGGGGTACCTTCACCCCTCCACTTT | CASSLGVPSPLHF
TRBJ1-5 | . | TRBV7-4 | . | TGTGCCAGCAGCCAGACAGCAAGCAATCAGCCCCAGCATTTT | CASSQTASNQPQHF